The text below deals with one TCR beta chain. Its antigen remains unidentified. A 200 ng quantity of DNA, some 30,000 T cell genomes, went into the sorted-subset replicate PCRs. Repertoires were generated with immunoSEQ multiplex PCR, while TCRdb's copy carries only in-frame clones and drops some. Of about 1.5 million clones listed, roughly 98% are singletons. These data come from a study of shared clonotypes between healthy human individuals. As for the study in general: Each donor's CD8 memory used one plate, CD8 naive two, each CD4 subset three.

Negatively enriched CD4+ T cells were divided by CD45RA into naive and memory. Germline assignment: CDR1 SNHLY and CDR2 FYNNEI. The CDR3 consists of 13 residues. The trim removed 8 bases at V and 7 bases at J, leaving 7 bases unmatched. The study's findings and limits: The rarefaction results pointed to incomplete sorted-subset sequencing despite large depth.

Sequencing used naive CD4+ T cells sorted from blood. The sample's subset: CD45RA+ positively selected. The sequence derives from a man aged 30 to 39 in good health. This rearrangement joins TRBV2 to TRBJ1-3; 8 bases fit TRBD1. This CDR3 reads CASAPGGENTIYF. In DNA form, the CDR3 reads TGTGCCAGCGCGCCAGGGGGCGAGAACACCATATATTTT.